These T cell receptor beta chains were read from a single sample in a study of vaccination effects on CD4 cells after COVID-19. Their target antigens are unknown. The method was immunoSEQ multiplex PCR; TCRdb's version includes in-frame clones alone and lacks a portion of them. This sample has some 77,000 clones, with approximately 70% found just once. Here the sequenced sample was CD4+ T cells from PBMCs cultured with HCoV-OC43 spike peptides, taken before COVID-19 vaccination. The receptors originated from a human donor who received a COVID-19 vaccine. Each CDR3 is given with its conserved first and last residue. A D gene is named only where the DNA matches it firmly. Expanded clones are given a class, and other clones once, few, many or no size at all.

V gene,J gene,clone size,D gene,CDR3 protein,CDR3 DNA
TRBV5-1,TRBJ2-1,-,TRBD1,CASSLGQGIREQFF,TGCGCCAGCAGCTTGGGACAGGGGATCAGGGAGCAGTTCTTC
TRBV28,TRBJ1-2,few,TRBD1,CASSSWDRDGYTF,TGTGCCAGCAGTTCCTGGGACAGGGATGGCTACACCTTC
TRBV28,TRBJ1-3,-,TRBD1,CASSRGQYSGNTIYF,TGTGCCAGCAGTCGGGGACAGTACTCTGGAAACACCATATATTTT
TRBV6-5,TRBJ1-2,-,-,CASNAVQGLVGYTF,TGTGCCAGCAACGCCGTACAGGGTCTTGTAGGCTACACCTTC
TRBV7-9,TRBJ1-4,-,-,CASSLGTTEKLFF,TGTGCCAGCAGCTTGGGGACGACAGAAAAACTGTTTTTT
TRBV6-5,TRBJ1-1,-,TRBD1,CASRPTGTAEAFF,TGTGCCAGCAGGCCCACCGGGACAGCTGAAGCTTTCTTT
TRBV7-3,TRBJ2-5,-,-,CASSLRGGGQGQETQYF,TGTGCCAGCAGCTTGAGGGGGGGAGGACAGGGCCAAGAGACCCAGTACTTC
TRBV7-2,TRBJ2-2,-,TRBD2,CASSPSVAGGHTGELFF,TGTGCCAGCAGCCCCTCCGTAGCGGGGGGGCACACCGGGGAGCTGTTTTTT
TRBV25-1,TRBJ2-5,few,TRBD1,CASSEWGTGHKETQYF,TGTGCCAGCAGTGAATGGGGGACAGGGCACAAAGAGACCCAGTACTTC
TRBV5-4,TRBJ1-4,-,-,CAVQNQSGAANEKLFF,TGTGCCGTCCAGAACCAGTCGGGTGCGGCTAATGAAAAACTGTTTTTT
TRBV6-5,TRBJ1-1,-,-,CASSWAVYSGNGEAFF,TGTGCCAGCAGTTGGGCTGTATACTCCGGTAATGGGGAAGCTTTCTTT
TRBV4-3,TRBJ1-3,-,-,CASSQGDVSGNTIYF,TGCGCCAGCAGCCAAGGGGATGTCTCTGGAAACACCATATATTTT
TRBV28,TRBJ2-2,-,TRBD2,CASSPSGGKGGELFF,TGTGCCAGCAGCCCTAGCGGGGGGAAGGGCGGGGAGCTGTTTTTT
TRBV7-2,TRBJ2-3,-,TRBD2,CASRPSGGTDTQYF,TGTGCCAGCAGACCTAGCGGGGGCACAGATACGCAGTATTTT
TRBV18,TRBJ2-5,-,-,CASSPPAGLRTQYF,TGTGCCAGCTCACCACCGGCTGGACTTAGGACCCAGTACTTC
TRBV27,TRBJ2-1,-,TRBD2,CASSYGTSGLAEQFF,TGTGCCAGCAGCTACGGGACTAGCGGTCTAGCTGAGCAGTTCTTC
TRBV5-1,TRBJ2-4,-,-,CASSFSVPRNIQYF,TGCGCCAGCAGCTTCTCGGTCCCACGTAACATTCAGTACTTC
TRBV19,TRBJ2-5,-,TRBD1,CASSKNRGRAETQYF,TGTGCCAGTAGCAAAAACAGGGGGCGCGCGGAGACCCAGTACTTC
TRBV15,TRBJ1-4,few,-,CATSRGYPEKLFF,TGTGCCACCAGCAGAGGCTATCCTGAAAAACTGTTTTTT
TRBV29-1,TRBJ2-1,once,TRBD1,CSVAPGQGPSFF,TGCAGCGTCGCCCCGGGACAGGGCCCTTCGTTCTTC
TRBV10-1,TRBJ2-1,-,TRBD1,CASSVRTGGLNEQFF,TGCGCCAGCAGTGTTAGGACAGGGGGCCTCAATGAGCAGTTCTTC
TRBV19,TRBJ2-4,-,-,CASSRTSTTKNIQYF,TGTGCCAGTAGTAGGACCAGTACAACCAAAAACATTCAGTACTTC
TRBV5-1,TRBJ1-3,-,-,CASSKPEGSSGNTIYF,TGCGCCAGCAGCAAACCGGAGGGGAGCTCTGGAAACACCATATATTTT
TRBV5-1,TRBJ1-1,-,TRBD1,CASSLRQGGTEAFF,TGCGCCAGCAGCTTAAGACAGGGGGGCACTGAAGCTTTCTTT
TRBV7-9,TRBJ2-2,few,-,CASSPKGHNTGELFF,TGTGCCAGCAGCCCGAAAGGCCATAACACCGGGGAGCTGTTTTTT
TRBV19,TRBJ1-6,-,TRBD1,CASSILQGARNSPLHF,TGTGCCAGTAGTATCCTACAGGGGGCTAGGAATTCACCCCTCCACTTT
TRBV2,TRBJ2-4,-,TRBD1,CASSGGPGQGKSIQYF,TGTGCCAGCAGCGGGGGCCCGGGACAGGGGAAGAGCATTCAGTACTTC
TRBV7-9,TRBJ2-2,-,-,CASSLAQNRGELFF,TGTGCCAGCAGCTTAGCCCAAAACCGCGGGGAGCTGTTTTTT
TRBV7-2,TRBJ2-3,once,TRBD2,CASSLLGLALGRDTQYF,TGTGCCAGCAGCTTACTGGGACTAGCATTGGGTCGGGATACGCAGTATTTT
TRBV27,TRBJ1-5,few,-,CASSLSFGVGHQPQHF,TGTGCCAGCAGTTTATCTTTTGGCGTAGGGCATCAGCCCCAGCATTTT
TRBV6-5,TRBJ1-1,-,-,CASSWASTEAFF,TGTGCCAGCTCCTGGGCTTCCACTGAAGCTTTCTTT
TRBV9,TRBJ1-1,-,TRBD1,CASSPRQGRETEAFF,TGTGCCAGCAGCCCCAGACAGGGGAGGGAGACTGAAGCTTTCTTT
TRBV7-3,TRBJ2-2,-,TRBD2,CASSGGGGGSNTGELFF,TGTGCCAGCAGCGGAGGTGGGGGGGGATCGAACACCGGGGAGCTGTTTTTT
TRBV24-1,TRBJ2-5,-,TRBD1,CATGTVNQETQYF,TGTGCCACTGGGACAGTCAATCAAGAGACCCAGTACTTC
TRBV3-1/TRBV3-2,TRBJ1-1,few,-,CASSRGDWVNTEAFF,TGTGCCAGCAGCCGGGGGGATTGGGTGAACACTGAAGCTTTCTTT
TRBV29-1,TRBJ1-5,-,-,CSVGGSNQPQHF,TGCAGCGTGGGGGGGTCCAACCAGCCCCAGCATTTT
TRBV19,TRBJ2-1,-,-,CASSISSGDEQFF,TGTGCCAGTAGTATATCTTCAGGGGACGAGCAGTTCTTC
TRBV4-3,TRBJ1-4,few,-,CASSQETVEKLFF,TGCGCCAGCAGCCAAGAGACAGTTGAAAAACTGTTTTTT
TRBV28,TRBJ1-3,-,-,CASTVYQGNTIYF,TGTGCCAGCACAGTTTATCAGGGAAACACCATATATTTT
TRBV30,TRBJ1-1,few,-,CAWSVSQYTEAFF,TGTGCCTGGAGTGTCTCACAGTACACTGAAGCTTTCTTT
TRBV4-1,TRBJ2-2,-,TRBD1,CASSLQGANTGELFF,TGCGCCAGCAGCCTACAGGGGGCTAACACCGGGGAGCTGTTTTTT
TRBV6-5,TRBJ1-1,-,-,CASRKGPGDTEAFF,TGTGCCAGCAGAAAAGGCCCGGGGGACACTGAAGCTTTCTTT